This T cell receptor (beta chain) was identified during a study of control samples from healthy donors and cancer patients. CDR1 and CDR2 (germline): SGHTA, FQGNSA. The germline V and J ends were trimmed by 1 base and 5 bases, with 11 bases remaining between them. The CDR3 has 15 residues. Using immunoSEQ multiplex PCR, the repertoire was profiled, and TCRdb retains in-frame clones only, with some absent. This repertoire shows roughly 120,000 clones, more than 75% found once; its top ten account for about 12%. The rearrangement joins TRBV7-2 to TRBJ2-2; D is possibly TRBD1 (5 bases). This clonotype was obtained from a young man in good health. Sequences were obtained from blood. The chain's CDR3 is CASSLGRDYTGELFF. The CDR3 region has the DNA TGTGCCAGCAGCTTAGGCAGGGATTATACCGGGGAGCTGTTTTTT.